The 29 T cell receptor beta chains in this list originate from one sample, sequenced in a study of blood T cell repertoires in COVID-19. Repertoires were generated with immunoSEQ multiplex PCR, while TCRdb's copy carries only in-frame clones and drops some. The sample contains 65,000 to 90,000 clones, 70% to 90% of which appear only once. The sequencing sample was made of peripheral blood. The receptors come from a woman over 75 with active or convalescent COVID-19.

The chain links TRBV7-2 to TRBJ1-6, with 8 bases aligning to TRBD1. Per the germline V gene, CDR1 is SGHTA and CDR2 is FQGNSA. The CDR3 is made up of 15 amino acids. Unmatched junction bases numbered 6, after V lost 5 bases and J lost 6 bases. Here the CDR3 reads CASSQGQVANSPLHF. DNA for the CDR3: TGTGCCAGCAGCCAGGGACAGGTTGCTAATTCACCCCTCCACTTT.

The chain employs TRBV27 and TRBJ1-5; a possible D gene is TRBD1 (6 bases). There are 14 residues in the CDR3. Germline V gives CDR1 MNHEY, CDR2 SMNVEV (reference sequence). V lost 5 bases and J lost 9, with 17 bases in between. As DNA, the CDR3 is TGTGCCAGCAGTCTAACCTCCGGGACATCGCCCCAGCATTTT. It yields the protein CASSLTSGTSPQHF.

The chain couples TRBV5-1 to TRBJ2-2, with TRBD1 identical over 7 bases. CDR1 and CDR2 from the germline V gene are SGHRS and YFSETQ. The CDR3 totals 17 residues. The V gene end was trimmed by 3 bases and the J gene end by 0 bases; junction bases not matched to a gene: 8. CDR3 coding DNA: TGCGCCAGCAGCTACCCAACCGGGACAGCGAACACCGGGGAGCTGTTTTTT. Its protein is CASSYPTGTANTGELFF.

This clone came up once. The chain has TRBV28 and TRBJ2-3; D unresolved. Trimming left V 6 bases short and J 3 bases short, with 10 bases between. CDR1 is MDHEN and CDR2 is SYDVKM in the germline V gene. The CDR3 sequence is 13 residues long. Here the CDR3 DNA reads TGTGCCAGCAGCACACTGCGGACAGATACGCAGTATTTT. As protein: CASSTLRTDTQYF.

This chain links TRBV6-1 with TRBJ2-1; no clear D gene. Germline CDR1 reads MNHNS; CDR2 reads SASEGT. This CDR3 is built from 15 residues. Trimming left V 1 base short and J 4 bases short, with 11 bases between. The CDR3, as DNA: TGTGCCAGCAGTGAAGGGATTAGCACATACAATGAGCAGTTCTTC. Translating gives CASSEGISTYNEQFF.

The chain combines TRBV18 with TRBJ2-5; 10 bases align to TRBD2. The CDR3 sequence is 17 residues long. With V trimmed by 3 bases and J by 5 bases, 12 bases remained unmatched. Germline V gene sequence: CDR1 KGHSH, CDR2 LQKENI. The CDR3 is CASSPKASGGRGETQYF. CDR3 sequence (DNA): TGTGCCAGCTCACCGAAGGCTAGCGGGGGCCGGGGGGAGACCCAGTACTTC.

The V gene is TRBV19, the J gene TRBJ1-5, with 7 bases fitting TRBD1. CDR3 length: 14 amino acids. The V gene's germline CDR1 is LNHDA and CDR2 SQIVND (reference sequence). Trimming at V came to 6 bases and at J to 6 bases, leaving 8 bases not matched to a gene. CDR3 nucleotides: TGTGCCAGTAGCTGGGACAGCTCAGGTCAGCCCCAGCATTTT. This gives the protein CASSWDSSGQPQHF.

The genes are TRBV2 and TRBJ2-2; 11 positions agree with TRBD2. The CDR3 contains 15 residues. CDR1 is SNHLY, CDR2 FYNNEI, per germline. Unmatched junction bases numbered 4, after V lost 6 bases and J lost 4 bases. The CDR3 DNA reads as TGTGCCAGCAGGCTAGCGGGGGGCGGCACCGGGGAGCTGTTTTTT. Translated: CASRLAGGGTGELFF.

The chain joins TRBV5-4 to TRBJ1-1, with TRBD1 identical over 7 bases. The ends lost 4 bases at V and 1 base at J; junction bases unmatched: 4. Germline V lookup: CDR1 SGHNT, CDR2 YYREEE (reference sequence). This CDR3 has 14 residues. For the CDR3, the DNA is TGTGCCAGCAGCAAGGGACAGAGGAACACTGAAGCTTTCTTT. Protein sequence: CASSKGQRNTEAFF.

The gene calls are TRBV6-5 and TRBJ1-2; 9 bases are a match to TRBD1. The CDR3 runs 13 residues. Trimming at V came to 4 bases and at J to 4 bases, leaving 1 base not matched to a gene. CDR1 and CDR2 from the germline V gene are MNHEY and SVGAGI. The CDR3 sequence is CASSSDRGYGYTF. DNA of the CDR3: TGTGCCAGCAGTTCGGACAGGGGCTATGGCTACACCTTC.

The genes are TRBV3-1 (or the pseudogene TRBV3-2) and TRBJ1-3; no reliable D call. The CDR3 runs to 14 residues. Germline loops: CDR1 LGHDT, CDR2 YNNKEL (reference sequence). Trimming pared 0 bases from V and 7 bases from J, leaving 10 bases between. CDR3 amino acids: CASSQDFQANTIYF. The CDR3, as DNA: TGTGCCAGCAGCCAAGATTTCCAGGCCAACACCATATATTTT.

This clone was observed once. Other DNA sequences from this sample encode an identical CDR3 as well. The chain carries TRBV7-2 and TRBJ1-1, with D uncertain. Germline CDR1 reads SGHTA; CDR2 reads FQGNSA. V lost 2 bases and J 1 base, leaving 5 bases between the germline ends. The CDR3 has 13 amino acids. Written as DNA, the CDR3 is TGTGCCAGCAGCTTATTCGGGAACACTGAAGCTTTCTTT. This gives the protein CASSLFGNTEAFF. Full variable domain (outside the CDR3, taken from reference TRBV7-2 and TRBJ1-1): GAGVSQSPSNKVTEKGKDVELRCDPISGHTALYWYRQSLGQGLEFLIYFQGNSAPDKSGLPSDRFSAERTGGSVSTLTIQRTQQEDSAVYLCASSLFGNTEAFFGQGTRLTVV.

This clone was counted between two and nine times. The rearrangement uses TRBV5-1 and TRBJ2-1; 7 bases agree with TRBD1. The V gene's germline CDR1 is SGHRS and CDR2 YFSETQ. This CDR3 spans 15 amino acids. The V segment lost 4 bases and the J segment 0 bases; nucleotides outside the gene matches: 4. CDR3 loop: CASSRGQSSYNEQFF. In DNA form, the CDR3 reads TGCGCCAGCAGCAGGGGACAGAGCTCCTACAATGAGCAGTTCTTC.

The chain employs TRBV12-3 or TRBV12-4 and TRBJ2-3; 7 bases fit TRBD2. The CDR3 runs 13 residues. V was pared by 3 bases and J by 12 bases, with 9 bases of the junction left unmatched. The CDR3 is CASSLFGLAVQYF. The CDR3 nucleotides are TGTGCCAGCAGTTTGTTTGGTCTAGCGGTTCAGTATTTT.

The rearrangement joins TRBV6-5 to TRBJ1-2; no reliable D call. CDR1 MNHEY and CDR2 SVGAGI come from the germline V gene. The length of the CDR3 is 13 residues. V shed 1 base and J shed 8 bases, with 11 bases lying between them. For the CDR3, the DNA is TGTGCCAGCAGTTACTTTAAGAATGGCGGCTACACCTTC. It translates to CASSYFKNGGYTF.

In its sample, this clone was seen once. The chain joins TRBV29-1 to TRBJ1-4; D gene unclear. The V gene's germline CDR1 is SQVTM and CDR2 ANQGSEA. The CDR3 runs 12 residues. With 7 bases removed from V and 0 bases from J, the gap between germline ends came to 6 bases. The CDR3 reads CSASATNEKLFF. The CDR3 coding sequence is TGCAGCGCTTCTGCAACTAATGAAAAACTGTTTTTT.

The chain joins TRBV3-1 (or the pseudogene TRBV3-2) to TRBJ2-2; maybe TRBD2 (5 bases). The CDR3 is 16 residues long. The V gene lost 4 bases and the J gene lost 0 bases, with 12 bases spanning the gap. Germline CDR1 is LGHDT and CDR2 is YNNKEL (reference sequence). The CDR3 sequence: CASSRSRGANTGELFF. CDR3 sequence (DNA): TGTGCCAGCAGCCGTAGCCGGGGAGCGAACACCGGGGAGCTGTTTTTT.

This sequence joins TRBV27 and TRBJ1-2, with D perhaps matching TRBD1 (6 bases). The V end lost 0 bases, the J end lost 0 bases, and 14 bases lay between the germline ends. Per the germline V gene, CDR1 is MNHEY and CDR2 is SMNVEV (reference sequence). The CDR3 extends over 17 amino acids. The CDR3 loop reads CASSLSYGGSANYGYTF. In nucleotides, the CDR3 is TGTGCCAGCAGTTTATCGTATGGGGGCTCAGCTAACTATGGCTACACCTTC.

In this sample, this clone turned up a few times. This sequence joins TRBV9 and TRBJ2-7, with 7 bases aligning to TRBD2. With V trimmed by 3 bases and J by 2 bases, 5 bases remained unmatched. Germline V gene sequence: CDR1 SGDLS, CDR2 YYNGEE. CDR3 length equals 14 residues. The CDR3 sequence: CASSGGTTTYEQYF. The DNA for the CDR3 is TGTGCCAGCAGCGGCGGGACTACGACCTACGAGCAGTACTTC.

The chain employs TRBV11-3 and TRBJ2-3, with D tentatively TRBD2 (5 bases). The CDR3 covers 14 residues. The V and J ends lost 5 bases and 0 bases respectively, with 9 bases between them. Per the germline V gene, CDR1 is SGHNT and CDR2 is YENEEA. CDR3 bases: TGTGCCAGCAGCCTTAGCGTTAGCACAGATACGCAGTATTTT. Amino acids: CASSLSVSTDTQYF.

V gene TRBV7-6 combines with J gene TRBJ2-2, with TRBD1 matching 8 bases. The CDR3 length is 14 residues. Germline-derived CDR1 and CDR2 are SGHVS and FNYEAQ. J was trimmed by 3 bases and V by 5 bases; bases with no gene match: 2. The CDR3: CASSQGADTGELFF. CDR3 DNA: TGTGCCAGCAGCCAGGGGGCCGACACCGGGGAGCTGTTTTTT.

The rearrangement joins TRBV7-9 to TRBJ2-1; 7 nucleotides match TRBD1. V lost 4 bases, J lost 7 bases, and 13 bases stayed unmatched. Germline V gene lookup returns CDR1 SEHNR and CDR2 FQNEAQ (reference sequence). The CDR3 has 16 amino acids. CDR3 DNA: TGTGCCAGCAGCTCCTCCGGGACAGTCCTTAGAAATGAGCAGTTCTTC. Its protein is CASSSSGTVLRNEQFF.

The chain recombines TRBV27 with TRBJ2-3, with 8 nucleotides matching TRBD2. The CDR3 covers 15 residues. Per the germline V gene, CDR1 is MNHEY and CDR2 is SMNVEV (reference sequence). V gave up 6 bases and J gave up 7 bases; unmatched junction bases: 12. The CDR3 coding sequence is TGTGCCAGCAGCGACAGCGGGGGTCTGTGGAATACGCAGTATTTT. Protein product: CASSDSGGLWNTQYF.

This sequence joins TRBV7-3 and TRBJ2-1, with TRBD2 matching 11 bases. The V gene end was trimmed by 2 bases and the J gene end by 6 bases; junction bases not matched to a gene: 6. The CDR3 is 16 amino acids. CDR1 is SGHTA and CDR2 is FQGTGA in the germline V gene. DNA of the CDR3: TGTGCCAGCAGCTTATTGGGGACTAGCGGTCTCAATGAGCAGTTCTTC. As protein: CASSLLGTSGLNEQFF.

V is TRBV5-4 and J is TRBJ2-1, with TRBD2 matching over 11 bases. Looked up from germline, CDR1 is SGHNT and CDR2 is YYREEE (reference sequence). With 4 bases clipped from V and 9 bases from J, the junction kept 12 bases outside the gene matches. The CDR3 extends over 16 amino acids. The DNA for the CDR3 is TGTGCCAGCAGCAAGGACGGTAGCGGGGGGGGTAGTGAGCAGTTCTTC. Its translation: CASSKDGSGGGSEQFF.

The table lists this clone with a few counts. The rearrangement uses TRBV6-2 or TRBV6-3 and TRBJ1-5, with 7 bases that match TRBD1. CDR1 MNHEY and CDR2 SVGEGT come from the germline V gene. The CDR3 consists of 14 residues. The V gene end was trimmed by 6 bases and the J gene end by 2 bases; junction bases not matched to a gene: 4. The CDR3 DNA reads TGTGCCAGCAGCCCCACAGGGGGCAATCAGCCCCAGCATTTT. Protein sequence: CASSPTGGNQPQHF.

The chain links TRBV7-2 to TRBJ1-2; the D gene is possibly TRBD1 (6 bases). Trimming pared 2 bases from V and 8 bases from J, leaving 12 bases between. The CDR3 is 13 residues long. Germline V gives CDR1 SGHTA, CDR2 FQGNSA. The CDR3 DNA sequence: TGTGCCAGCAGCTTATCTCCCCAGGGGGGCTACACCTTC. Protein sequence: CASSLSPQGGYTF. Using reference TRBV7-2 and TRBJ1-2 for the parts outside the CDR3, the full variable domain is GAGVSQSPSNKVTEKGKDVELRCDPISGHTALYWYRQSLGQGLEFLIYFQGNSAPDKSGLPSDRFSAERTGGSVSTLTIQRTQQEDSAVYLCASSLSPQGGYTFGSGTRLTVV.

The chain has TRBV5-1 and TRBJ2-2; D is undetermined. Trimming removed 2 bases from V and 0 bases from J, with 14 bases in between. CDR3 length equals 17 residues. Germline V gives CDR1 SGHRS, CDR2 YFSETQ. The CDR3 sequence is CASSLNSNYANTGELFF. CDR3 in DNA: TGCGCCAGCAGCTTAAATTCAAACTACGCGAACACCGGGGAGCTGTTTTTT.

This chain joins TRBV11-2 and TRBJ1-5, with D possibly being TRBD1 (5 bases). CDR1 and CDR2 from the germline V gene are SGHAT and FQNNGV. Between the trimmed V and J ends, which lost 1 base and 4 bases, there was a span of 11 bases. The CDR3 has 15 residues. In DNA, the CDR3 is TGTGCCAGCAGCTTAGTCGGGGGAGGGAATCAGCCCCAGCATTTT. Protein: CASSLVGGGNQPQHF.